This TCR beta chain was observed in a study of graft-versus-host responses after intestinal transplantation. About the study: Among the recipients, transplants were multivisceral, liver-intestinal, or isolated intestinal. The recipients all started with anti-thymocyte globulin induction and then took tacrolimus and steroids for two to four years. Study observations and caveats: GvH clones surfaced in recipient marrow, some emerging earlier in ileum or blood. With peak circulating GvH clone levels came an association with early post-transplant HvG declines.

This CDR3 has 16 residues. With 2 bases clipped from V and 3 bases from J, the junction kept 8 bases outside the gene matches. Germline V gene lookup returns CDR1 MRHNA and CDR2 SNTAGT. The repertoire was sequenced with immunoSEQ multiplex PCR; TCRdb's copy has only in-frame clones and lacks some. Of 86,000 or so clones in the sample, 90% to 95% were seen once. In this sample, this clone turned up once. Its matching antigen is unknown. The J gene is TRBJ2-7, the V gene TRBV6-4, with 9 bases that match TRBD1. The source of this sequence is a human donor who received an intestinal transplant. Sequenced material: unstimulated CD8+ T cells sorted from spleen or lymph node cells, taken before intestinal transplant. The CDR3 is CASSDLQRDRVYEQYF. In nucleotides, the CDR3 is TGTGCCAGCAGTGACCTGCAACGGGACAGGGTCTACGAGCAGTACTTC.